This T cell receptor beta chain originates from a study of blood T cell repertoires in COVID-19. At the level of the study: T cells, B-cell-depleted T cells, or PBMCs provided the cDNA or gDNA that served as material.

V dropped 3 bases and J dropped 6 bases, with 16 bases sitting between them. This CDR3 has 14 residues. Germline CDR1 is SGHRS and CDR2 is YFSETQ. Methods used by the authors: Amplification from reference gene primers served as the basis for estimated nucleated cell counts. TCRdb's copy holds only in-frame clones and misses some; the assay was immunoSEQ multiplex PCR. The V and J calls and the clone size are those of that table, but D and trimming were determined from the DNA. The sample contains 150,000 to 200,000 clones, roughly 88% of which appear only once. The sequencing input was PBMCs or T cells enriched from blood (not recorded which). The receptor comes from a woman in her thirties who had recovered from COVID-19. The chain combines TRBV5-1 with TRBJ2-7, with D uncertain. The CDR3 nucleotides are TGCGCCAGCAGCTCCGGGTCCTCTTCGGGCGAGCAGTACTTC. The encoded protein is CASSSGSSSGEQYF. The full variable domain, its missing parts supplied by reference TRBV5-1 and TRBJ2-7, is KAGVTQTPRYLIKTRGQQVTLSCSPISGHRSVSWYQQTPGQGLQFLFEYFSETQRNKGNFPGRFSGRQFSNSRSEMNVSTLELGDSALYLCASSSGSSSGEQYFGPGTRLTVT.